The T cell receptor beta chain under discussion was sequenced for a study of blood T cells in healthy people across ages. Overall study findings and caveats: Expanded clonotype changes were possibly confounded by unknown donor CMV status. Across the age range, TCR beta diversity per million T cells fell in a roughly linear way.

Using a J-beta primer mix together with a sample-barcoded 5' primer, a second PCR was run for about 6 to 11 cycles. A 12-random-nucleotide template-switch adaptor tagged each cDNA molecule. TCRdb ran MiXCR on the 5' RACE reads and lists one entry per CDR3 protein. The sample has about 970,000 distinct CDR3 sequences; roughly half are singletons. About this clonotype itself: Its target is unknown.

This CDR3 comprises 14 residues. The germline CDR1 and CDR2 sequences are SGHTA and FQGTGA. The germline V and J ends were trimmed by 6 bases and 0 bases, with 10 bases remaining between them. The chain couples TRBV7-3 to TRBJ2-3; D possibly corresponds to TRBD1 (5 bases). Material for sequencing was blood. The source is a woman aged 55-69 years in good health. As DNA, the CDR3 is TGTGCCAGCAGTGAAAAGGGGAGCACAGATACGCAGTATTTT. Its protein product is CASSEKGSTDTQYF.